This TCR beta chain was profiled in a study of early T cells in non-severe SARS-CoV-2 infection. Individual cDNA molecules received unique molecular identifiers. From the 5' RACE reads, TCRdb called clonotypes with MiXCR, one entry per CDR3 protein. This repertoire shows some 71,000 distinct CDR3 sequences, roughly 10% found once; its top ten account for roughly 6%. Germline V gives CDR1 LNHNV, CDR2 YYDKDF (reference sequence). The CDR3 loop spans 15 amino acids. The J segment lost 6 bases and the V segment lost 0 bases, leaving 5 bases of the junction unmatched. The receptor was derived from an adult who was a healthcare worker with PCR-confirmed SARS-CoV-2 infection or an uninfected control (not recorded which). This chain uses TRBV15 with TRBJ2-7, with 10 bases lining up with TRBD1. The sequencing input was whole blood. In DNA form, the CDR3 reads TGTGCCACCAGCAGAGAAGGACAGGGGGATTTCGAGCAGTACTTC. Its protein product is CATSREGQGDFEQYF.